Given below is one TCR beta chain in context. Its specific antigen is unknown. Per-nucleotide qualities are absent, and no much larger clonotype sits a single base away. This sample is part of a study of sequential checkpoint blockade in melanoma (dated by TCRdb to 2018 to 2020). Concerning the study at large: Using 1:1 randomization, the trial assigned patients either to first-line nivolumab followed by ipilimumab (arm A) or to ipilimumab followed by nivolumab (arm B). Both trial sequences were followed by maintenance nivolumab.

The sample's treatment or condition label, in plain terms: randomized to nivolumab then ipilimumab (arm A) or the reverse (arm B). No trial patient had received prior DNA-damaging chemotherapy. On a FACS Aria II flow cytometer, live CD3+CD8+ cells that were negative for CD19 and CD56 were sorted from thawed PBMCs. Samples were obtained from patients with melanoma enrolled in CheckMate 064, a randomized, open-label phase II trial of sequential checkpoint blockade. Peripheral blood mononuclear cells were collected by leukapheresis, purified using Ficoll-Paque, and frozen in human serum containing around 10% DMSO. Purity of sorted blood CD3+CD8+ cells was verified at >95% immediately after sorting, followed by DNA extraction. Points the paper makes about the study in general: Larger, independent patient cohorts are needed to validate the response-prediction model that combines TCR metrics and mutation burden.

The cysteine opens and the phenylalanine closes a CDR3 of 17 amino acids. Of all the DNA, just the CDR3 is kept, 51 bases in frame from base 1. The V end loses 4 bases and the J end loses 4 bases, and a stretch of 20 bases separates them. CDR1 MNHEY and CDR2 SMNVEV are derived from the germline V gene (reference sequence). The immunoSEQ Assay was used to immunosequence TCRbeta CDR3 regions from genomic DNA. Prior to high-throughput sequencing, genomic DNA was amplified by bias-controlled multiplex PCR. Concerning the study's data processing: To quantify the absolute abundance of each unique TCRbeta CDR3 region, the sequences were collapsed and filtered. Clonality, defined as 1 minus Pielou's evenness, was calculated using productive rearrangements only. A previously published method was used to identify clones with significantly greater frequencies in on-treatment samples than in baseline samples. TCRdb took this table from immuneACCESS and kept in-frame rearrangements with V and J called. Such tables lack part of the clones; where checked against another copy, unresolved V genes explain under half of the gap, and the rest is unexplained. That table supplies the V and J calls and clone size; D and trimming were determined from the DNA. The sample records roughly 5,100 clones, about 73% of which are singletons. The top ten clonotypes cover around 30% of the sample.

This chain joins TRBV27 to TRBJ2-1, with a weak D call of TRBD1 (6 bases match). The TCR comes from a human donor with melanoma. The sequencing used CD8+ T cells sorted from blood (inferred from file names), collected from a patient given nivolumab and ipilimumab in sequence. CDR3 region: CASSSRTAKTTYNEQFF. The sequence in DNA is TGTGCCAGCAGTTCCCGGACAGCTAAAACAACATACAATGAGCAGTTCTTC.